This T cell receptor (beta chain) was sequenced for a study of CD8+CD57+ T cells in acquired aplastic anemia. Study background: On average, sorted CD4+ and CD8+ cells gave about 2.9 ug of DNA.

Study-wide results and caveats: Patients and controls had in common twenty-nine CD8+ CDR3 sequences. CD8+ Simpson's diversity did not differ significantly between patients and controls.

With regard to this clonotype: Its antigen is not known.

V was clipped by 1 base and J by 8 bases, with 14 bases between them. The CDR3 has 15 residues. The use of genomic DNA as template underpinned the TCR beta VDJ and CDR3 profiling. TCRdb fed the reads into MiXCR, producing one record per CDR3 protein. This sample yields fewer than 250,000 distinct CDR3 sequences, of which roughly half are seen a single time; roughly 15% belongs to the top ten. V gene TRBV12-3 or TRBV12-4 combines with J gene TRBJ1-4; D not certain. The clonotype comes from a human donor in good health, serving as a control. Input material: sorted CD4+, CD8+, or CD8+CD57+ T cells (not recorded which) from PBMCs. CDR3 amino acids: CASSLGRGGGEKLFF. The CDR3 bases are TGTGCCAGCAGTTTAGGTCGGGGAGGAGGAGAAAAACTGTTTTTT.